This is a list of T cell receptor beta chains from one sample in a study of glioma-infiltrating T cells. TCRdb redid the calling of the multiplex PCR reads with MiXCR, one entry per CDR3 protein. The sample shows about 89,000 distinct CDR3 sequences, roughly 23% of them seen only once. The sequenced material came from glioma tissue, nonneoplastic brain tissue, or PBMCs (not recorded which). These receptors were taken from a human donor with low-grade glioma or glioblastoma, undergoing nonglioma brain surgery, or in good health (not recorded which). CDR3s include the opening cysteine and the closing phenylalanine or tryptophan. D genes are given only for firm matches. Part of the rows lack a size; the others show once, few, many or a class for expanded clones.

d_gene	v_gene	j_gene	abundance	CDR3nt	CDR3aa
TRBD2	TRBV5-4	TRBJ2-1	many	TGTGCCAGCAGCTTACTAGCGCTGAGCTCCTACAATGAGCAGTTCTTC	CASSLLALSSYNEQFF
TRBD1	TRBV20-1	TRBJ2-5	.	TGCAGTTCCCCGACAGGGGTAGGAGAGACCCAGTACTTC	CSSPTGVGETQYF
.	TRBV6-1	TRBJ1-5	many	TGTGCCAGCACGGACACCCCTGTACAGCCCCAGCATTTT	CASTDTPVQPQHF
.	TRBV7-9	TRBJ2-3	many	TGTGCCAGCAGCCCCAAGGTCCGGCTGGCAGATACGCAGTATTTT	CASSPKVRLADTQYF
.	TRBV2	TRBJ2-2	many	TGTGCCAGCGTAGACAAGGAGTTAGCGTACACCGGGGAGCTGTTTTTT	CASVDKELAYTGELFF
TRBD2	TRBV12-3/TRBV12-4	TRBJ2-7	.	TGTGCCAGCAGAGCTGGACTAGCGGGAGCCTACGAGCAGTACTTC	CASRAGLAGAYEQYF
TRBD1	TRBV19	TRBJ2-1	many	TGTGCCAGTAGTATAGTACCCGGTGGGACAGGGTTCTTACTCAGCTCCTACAATGAGCAGTTCTTC	CASSIVPGGTGFLLSSYNEQFF
.	TRBV7-8	TRBJ1-5	.	TGTGCCAGCAGCTTAGAAGGGGGGGGCAATCAGCCCCAGCATTTT	CASSLEGGGNQPQHF
.	TRBV12-3/TRBV12-4	TRBJ2-4	few	TGTGCCAGCAGTCAAGAGGTTCTGGTTCACATTCAGTACTTC	CASSQEVLVHIQYF
.	TRBV19	TRBJ1-1	.	TGTGCCAGTCGTCAAGGGCAGGCGTCGGCTTTCTTT	CASRQGQASAFF
.	TRBV14	TRBJ2-5	.	TGTGCCAGCAGCCCCAGGACCGCTCCAGAGACCCAGTACTTC	CASSPRTAPETQYF
TRBD1	TRBV20-1	TRBJ1-3	many	TGCAGTGCTAGAGACGGACAGGGTTACACTGGAAACACCATATATTTT	CSARDGQGYTGNTIYF
.	TRBV12-3/TRBV12-4	TRBJ1-2	.	TGTGCCAGCAGTTTCCGAAGGGTGGGCGGCTACACCTTC	CASSFRRVGGYTF
.	TRBV6-1	TRBJ2-1	many	TGTGCCAGCAGTCGTGATGCTGACCCTTCGGGCAATGAGCAGTTCTTC	CASSRDADPSGNEQFF
.	TRBV20-1	TRBJ1-1	many	TGCAGTGCTAGACCCCAGGGCACTGAAGCTTTCTTT	CSARPQGTEAFF
.	TRBV6-2/TRBV6-3	TRBJ2-7	many	TGTGCCAGCAGTTACGGGGGGCGGTACGAGCAGTACTTC	CASSYGGRYEQYF
.	TRBV27	TRBJ2-2	many	TGTGCCAGCAGTCTGGCGTCGAACACCGGGGAGCTGTTTTTT	CASSLASNTGELFF
.	TRBV20-1	TRBJ1-1	medium-sized	TGCAGTGCTAGAGATTCGGGCACTGAAGCTTTCTTT	CSARDSGTEAFF
.	TRBV7-9	TRBJ1-1	.	TGTGCCAGCAGCTTTGAAAGCGGGAACACTGAAGCTTTCTTT	CASSFESGNTEAFF
.	TRBV2	TRBJ1-5	.	TGTGCCAGCAGTCCGACAAAGTCGTATCAGCCCCAGCATTTT	CASSPTKSYQPQHF
.	TRBV6-2/TRBV6-3	TRBJ1-1	.	TGTGCCAGCAGCTACCGGGCCCGGGACGCTGAAGCTTTCTTT	CASSYRARDAEAFF
.	TRBV5-6	TRBJ1-1	.	TGTGCCAGCAGCTTGAGGGGGGGGCGCAGGACTGAAGCTTTCTTT	CASSLRGGRRTEAFF
.	TRBV27	TRBJ2-3	many	TGTGCCAGCAGCTCCATGAAACGCACAGATACGCAGTATTTT	CASSSMKRTDTQYF
TRBD2	TRBV10-2	TRBJ2-1	few	TGCGCCAGCAGTGAGTTCTTAGCGGGAGGGATCCGGAATGAGCAGTTCTTC	CASSEFLAGGIRNEQFF
.	TRBV20-1	TRBJ1-1	many	TGCAGTGCTAGAGATATTGCCAGGGCGGGGACTGAAGCTTTCTTT	CSARDIARAGTEAFF
.	TRBV3-1	TRBJ1-2	many	TGTGCCAGCAGCCGAGGACATGTATATGGCTACACCTTC	CASSRGHVYGYTF
.	TRBV7-2	TRBJ2-7	many	TGTGCCAGCAGCTTGGAGGGATACTACGAGCAGTACTTC	CASSLEGYYEQYF
TRBD2	TRBV20-1	TRBJ2-7	.	TGCAGTGCTCATGCCCGACTAGCGGGACACCACGAGCAGTACTTC	CSAHARLAGHHEQYF
.	TRBV5-6	TRBJ1-5	.	TGTGCCAGCAGCGGGGGACGGCGCGACCAGCCCCAGCATTTT	CASSGGRRDQPQHF
.	TRBV6-4	TRBJ2-3	.	TGTGCCAGCAGCGCAGAGCTAGGGAATACGCAGTATTTT	CASSAELGNTQYF
TRBD2	TRBV7-6	TRBJ2-7	.	TGTGCCAGCAGCTTAGGGACTAGCGGGTTCGCCTACGTGCAGTACTTC	CASSLGTSGFAYVQYF
.	TRBV15	TRBJ2-7	.	TGTGCCACCAGCAGAGTGGGGGGAGCCCCGGAGCAGTACTTC	CATSRVGGAPEQYF
.	TRBV7-9	TRBJ2-1	many	TGTGCCAGCAGCTTAGCGGAAGGCAGGGGTAATGAGCAGTTCTTC	CASSLAEGRGNEQFF
.	TRBV11-3	TRBJ1-1	many	TGTGCCAGCAGCTTAAGCGCAGAGAACACTGAAGCTTTCTTT	CASSLSAENTEAFF
TRBD1	TRBV19	TRBJ1-2	many	TGTGCCAGTAGCAGGGACAGCGCTAACTATGGCTACACCTTC	CASSRDSANYGYTF
.	TRBV18	TRBJ2-7	many	TGTGCCAGCTCACCAGGGCAGGGGAACGACGAGCAGTACTTC	CASSPGQGNDEQYF
.	TRBV5-5	TRBJ2-1	few	TGTGCCAGCAGTCCACAGGGATTCGAGCAGTTCTTC	CASSPQGFEQFF
TRBD1	TRBV7-9	TRBJ1-6	many	TGTGCCAGCAGCTTAGGGACAGGGTTTTATAATTCACCCCTCCACTTT	CASSLGTGFYNSPLHF
.	TRBV7-9	TRBJ2-5	few	TGTGCCAGCAGCTACCCCAATAGGGGAAGGGCTCAAGAGACCCAGTACTTC	CASSYPNRGRAQETQYF
.	TRBV19	TRBJ1-5	many	TGTGCCAGTAGTATAAAAGGGCTGCCCCAGCATTTT	CASSIKGLPQHF
.	TRBV2	TRBJ1-1	many	TGTGCCAGCAGTGAGTACGGGCCCTTT	CASSEYGPF
.	TRBV6-2/TRBV6-3	TRBJ2-3	many	TGTGCCAGCAGGTGGACAACAGGCACAGATACGCAGTATTTT	CASRWTTGTDTQYF
TRBD1	TRBV3-1	TRBJ1-4	few	TGTGCCAGCAGCGCACCGCGACAGGGAAGGGAAAAACTGTTTTTT	CASSAPRQGREKLFF
TRBD2	TRBV7-9	TRBJ2-3	.	TGTGCCAGCAGCGACCTGAATGGCCTAGCGGTTAGCACAGATACGCAGTATTTT	CASSDLNGLAVSTDTQYF
.	TRBV12-3/TRBV12-4	TRBJ2-3	many	TGTGCCAGCAGTTTAGGGCAGCGAAGCACAGATACGCAGTATTTT	CASSLGQRSTDTQYF
.	TRBV5-1	TRBJ1-5	few	TGCGCCAGCAGCCGCGGACCCACAGGGACCCCCAATCAGCCCCAGCATTTT	CASSRGPTGTPNQPQHF
.	TRBV29-1	TRBJ2-3	.	TGCAGCGCAGGGAGCTGGGGGTGGGCAGATACGCAGTATTTT	CSAGSWGWADTQYF
.	TRBV12-3/TRBV12-4	TRBJ1-3	.	TGTGCCAGCAGTTTAATGGGGATGGGAGGAAACACCATATATTTT	CASSLMGMGGNTIYF
.	TRBV19	TRBJ2-7	.	TGTGCCAGTAGTATGGGTCTTACCACCTACGAGCAGTACTTC	CASSMGLTTYEQYF
TRBD1	TRBV4-1	TRBJ2-5	.	TGCGCCAGCAGCCAACACACGACAGGGGGCATTGAGACCCAGTACTTC	CASSQHTTGGIETQYF
.	TRBV7-2	TRBJ2-3	.	TGTGCCAGCAGTCCACTGAACGGGGGGCACACAGATACGCAGTATTTT	CASSPLNGGHTDTQYF
.	TRBV7-9	TRBJ1-1	many	TGTGCCAGCAGCTTATTTCAGGGCCGAGGGACTGAAGCTTTCTTT	CASSLFQGRGTEAFF
TRBD1	TRBV6-1	TRBJ2-7	.	TGTGCCAGCAGTCTACAGACGACAGGGGCCTACGAGCAGTACTTC	CASSLQTTGAYEQYF
.	TRBV12-3/TRBV12-4	TRBJ1-5	.	TGTGCCAGCAGTTTGAGACAGGTCCCGGGTTCGGGATATCAGCCCCAGCATTTT	CASSLRQVPGSGYQPQHF